This T cell receptor beta chain was obtained from a study of blood T cell repertoires in COVID-19. Study context: Sources were T cells, B-cell-depleted T cells, or PBMCs; the material itself was cDNA or gDNA.

Measured with immunoSEQ multiplex PCR; TCRdb has only the in-frame clones, and not every one. The data hold 250,000 to 300,000 clones, with 75% to 95% observed a single time. The V end lost 0 bases, the J end lost 2 bases, and 14 bases lay between the germline ends. The CDR3 has 15 amino acids. From germline, CDR1 is SQVTM and CDR2 ANQGSEA. The receptor was derived from a woman aged 25 to 39 who had recovered from COVID-19. Input material: PBMCs or T cells enriched from blood (not recorded which). The rearrangement links TRBV29-1 to TRBJ2-7; a weak D match, TRBD2 (6 bases). The CDR3 region is CSVEERGLRTYEQYF. In DNA form, the CDR3 reads TGCAGCGTTGAAGAACGGGGACTCCGTACCTACGAGCAGTACTTC.